The next 29 T cell receptor beta chains were all read from a single sample in a study of T-cell reconstitution after alpha-beta-depleted transplantation in children. It was with unique molecular identifiers that the TCRbeta library was prepared. Via MiXCR, TCRdb re-called the PCR reads, giving one row per CDR3 protein. Of approximately 1,000,000 distinct CDR3 sequences listed, roughly 29% are singletons. The sample consisted of PBMCs, mostly from graft donor cells, taken 360 days after TCRalphabeta/CD19-depleted stem cell transplant. These receptors were collected from a boy under two years old who had a stem cell transplant for SCID, so the T cells may come from the graft donor.

The gene calls are TRBV11-2 and TRBJ2-3; the match to TRBD2 covers 7 bases. Trimming at V came to 5 bases and at J to 1 base, leaving 6 bases not matched to a gene. The CDR3 is 15 residues long. Germline CDR1 reads SGHAT; CDR2 reads FQNNGV. CDR3 region: CASSPFGGGTDTQYF. As DNA, the CDR3 is TGTGCCAGCAGCCCGTTTGGGGGGGGCACAGATACGCAGTATTTT. The full variable domain, completed using reference TRBV11-2 and TRBJ2-3, is EAGVAQSPRYKIIEKRQSVAFWCNPISGHATLYWYQQILGQGPKLLIQFQNNGVVDDSQLPKDRFSAERLKGVDSTLKIQPAKLEDSAVYLCASSPFGGGTDTQYFGPGTRLTVL.

This chain links TRBV7-4 with TRBJ1-5; the match to TRBD1 covers 7 bases. CDR3 size: 15 residues. CDR1 SGHVT and CDR2 SQSDAQ come from the germline V gene. V lost 5 bases and J lost 6; bases outside the gene matches: 10. In nucleotides, the CDR3 is TGTGCCAGCAGCGCTGACAGGGTCTTATCTCAGCCCCAGCATTTT. Protein sequence: CASSADRVLSQPQHF. Together with reference TRBV7-4 and TRBJ1-5, the CDR3 gives the full variable domain: GAGVSQSPRYKVAKRGRDVALRCDSISGHVTLYWYRQTLGQGSEVLTYSQSDAQRDKSGRPSGRFSAERPERSVSTLKIQRTEQGDSAVYLCASSADRVLSQPQHFGDGTRLSIL.

The gene calls are TRBV27 and TRBJ2-1, with D unresolved. CDR1 and CDR2 from the germline V gene are MNHEY and SMNVEV (reference sequence). The germline V and J ends were trimmed by 4 bases and 4 bases, with 8 bases remaining between them. The CDR3 runs to 13 residues. The CDR3 spells CASSSPFYNEQFF. The CDR3 nucleotides read TGTGCCAGCAGTTCACCGTTTTACAATGAGCAGTTCTTC.

This clonotype has a handful of counts. This rearrangement joins TRBV24-1 to TRBJ2-5; 10 positions match TRBD1. Looked up from germline, CDR1 is KGHDR and CDR2 is SFDVKD. The V and J ends lost 3 bases and 5 bases, in that order; junction bases with no gene match: 8. This CDR3 has 16 amino acids. CDR3 sequence: CATSDGGQGKGETQYF. The CDR3 DNA is TGTGCCACCAGTGATGGGGGACAGGGGAAAGGCGAGACCCAGTACTTC.

The table lists this clonotype with a few counts. This may arise from a read error, as a much more abundant clone is one base away. The chain carries TRBV3-1 and TRBJ2-2; D gene ambiguous. CDR1 LGHDT and CDR2 YNNKEL come from the germline V gene (reference sequence). The V gene lost 4 bases and the J gene lost 1 base, with 7 bases spanning the gap. This CDR3 region has 14 residues. The CDR3 sequence: CASSPIGNTGELFF. The CDR3 DNA reads as TGTGCCAGCAGCCCCATCGGGAACACCGGGGAGCTGTTTTTT.

This chain joins TRBV4-1 and TRBJ1-2, with D perhaps TRBD1 (5 bases). The CDR3 sequence is 16 residues long. Trimming stripped 1 base from V and 0 bases from J, with 12 bases between. CDR1 is MGHRA, CDR2 YSYEKL, per germline. Here the CDR3 DNA reads TGCGCCAGCAGCCAAGTTCCGGGGGATACTAACTATGGCTACACCTTC. Translating it yields CASSQVPGDTNYGYTF.

This chain connects TRBV6-2 or TRBV6-3 to TRBJ2-5, with 11 bases that match TRBD2. Trimming took 6 bases from V and 9 from J; bases not matched to a gene: 9. Looked up from germline, CDR1 is MNHEY and CDR2 is SVGEGT. This CDR3 has 14 amino acids. The CDR3 protein is CASSRGLAATPQYF. DNA of the CDR3: TGTGCCAGCAGCCGGGGACTAGCGGCCACCCCCCAGTACTTC.

The gene calls are TRBV20-1 and TRBJ2-3; 10 bases are shared with TRBD2. V was pared by 0 bases and J by 2 bases, with 8 bases of the junction left unmatched. This CDR3 has 17 amino acids. In germline, CDR1 is DFQATT, CDR2 SNEGSKA (reference sequence). CDR3 residues: CSARDQAGGLYTDTQYF. CDR3 bases: TGCAGTGCTAGAGATCAAGCGGGGGGGTTGTACACAGATACGCAGTATTTT.

The chain couples TRBV4-2 to TRBJ1-2; D ambiguous. CDR3 length: 16 residues. The germline gives CDR1 LGHNA, CDR2 YNFKEQ. The V end lost 0 bases, the J end lost 0 bases, and 11 bases lay between the germline ends. CDR3 loop: CASSQEERGTNYGYTF. The CDR3 DNA is TGTGCCAGCAGCCAAGAGGAGAGAGGGACTAACTATGGCTACACCTTC.

This clonotype was counted between two and nine times. The V gene is TRBV20-1, the J gene TRBJ1-5; the D is unclear. The CDR3 length is 13 residues. Germline V lookup: CDR1 DFQATT, CDR2 SNEGSKA (reference sequence). V was trimmed by 4 bases and J by 0 bases, leaving 7 bases between them. The DNA of the CDR3 is TGCAGTGCTACCAGACCTAGCAATCAGCCCCAGCATTTT. It encodes CSATRPSNQPQHF.

The chain uses TRBV6-1 and TRBJ1-2; 9 nucleotides agree with TRBD1. The CDR3 runs to 16 residues. Trimming cost V 5 bases and J 5 bases; bases outside gene matches: 12. The germline V gene has CDR1 MNHNS and CDR2 SASEGT. CDR3 DNA: TGTGCCAGCAGTCGCCTACAGGGGGCCGTCGGGTATGGCTACACCTTC. This gives the protein CASSRLQGAVGYGYTF.

In this sample, this clonotype turned up many times. The J gene is TRBJ2-1, the V gene TRBV7-2, with 9 bases lining up with TRBD1. Germline CDR1 reads SGHTA; CDR2 reads FQGNSA. J lost 12 bases, V lost 5 bases, and 8 bases had no gene match. The CDR3 consists of 13 residues. The CDR3 reads CASSLGDRGRQFF. Here the CDR3 DNA reads TGTGCCAGCAGCCTGGGTGACAGGGGGAGGCAGTTCTTC.

This clonotype was picked up a small number of times. The V call is TRBV2, the J call TRBJ2-1; D is unresolved. The V gene's germline CDR1 is SNHLY and CDR2 FYNNEI. The length of the CDR3 is 13 residues. Trimming left V 6 bases short and J 7 bases short, with 13 bases between. CDR3 region: CASSGQPPNEQFF. In DNA form, the CDR3 reads TGTGCCAGCAGCGGCCAGCCCCCTAATGAGCAGTTCTTC.

This clonotype came up a few times. This chain uses TRBV11-2 with TRBJ1-5; D might be TRBD1 (5 bases). Trimming took 0 bases from V and 7 from J, leaving 10 bases between them. CDR3 size: 14 residues. The V gene's germline CDR1 is SGHAT and CDR2 FQNNGV. CDR3 bases: TGTGCCAGCAGCTTAGACAGGGTAAGCCAGCCCCAGCATTTT. Translated, it gives CASSLDRVSQPQHF.

This clonotype was seen a few times. This chain links TRBV20-1 with TRBJ2-1, with 11 bases matching TRBD1. CDR3 size: 15 residues. Germline-derived CDR1 and CDR2 are DFQATT and SNEGSKA (reference sequence). The V gene end was trimmed by 3 bases and the J gene end by 8 bases; junction bases not matched to a gene: 9. CDR3 nucleotides: TGCAGTGCTAGTGCACCGGGGACAGGGGGAGATGAGCAGTTCTTC. Protein product: CSASAPGTGGDEQFF.

The chain joins TRBV15 to TRBJ1-2; a possible D gene is TRBD1 (6 bases). Looked up from germline, CDR1 is LNHNV and CDR2 is YYDKDF (reference sequence). The CDR3 is 16 amino acids. The V end lost 5 bases, the J end lost 4 bases, and 20 bases lay between the germline ends. The CDR3 region has the DNA TGTGCCACCAGCTCCTTGGGGGGACAAGCAGCCTATGGCTACACCTTC. This translates into CATSSLGGQAAYGYTF.

The table lists this clonotype with a few counts. The chain carries TRBV10-3 and TRBJ2-7; 7 positions agree with TRBD1. V lost 6 bases to trimming and J lost 3 bases; unmatched junction nucleotides: 5. The CDR3 is 13 residues long. Germline lookup yields CDR1 ENHRY and CDR2 SYGVKD. The CDR3 protein is CAISDRENYEQYF. DNA of the CDR3: TGTGCCATCAGCGACAGGGAAAACTACGAGCAGTACTTC.

Turning to this clonotype: One end of the junction fails to match germline, which may point to a read error. The V and J genes are TRBV4-1 and TRBJ2-1; 15 nucleotides agree with TRBD2. CDR1 is MGHRA and CDR2 is YSYEKL in the germline V gene. The length of the CDR3 is 17 residues. The CDR3 nucleotides are TGTGCCAGCAGCCTATCGGGACTAGCGGGGGGTTACAATGAGCAGTTCTTC. Its protein product is CASSLSGLAGGYNEQFF.

This clonotype was seen ten or more times. The CDR3 sequence: CSASYGRGNYEQYF. Here the CDR3 DNA reads TGCAGTGCTAGTTACGGCAGGGGAAACTACGAGCAGTACTTC. The chain combines TRBV20-1 with TRBJ2-7; perhaps TRBD1 as D (6 bases). The germline V and J ends were trimmed by 3 bases and 3 bases, with 15 bases remaining between them. Germline values: CDR1 DFQATT, CDR2 SNEGSKA (reference sequence). The CDR3 has 14 residues.

The rearrangement uses TRBV19 and TRBJ1-6, with D possibly TRBD1 on 6 matching bases. Germline CDR1 LNHDA, CDR2 SQIVND (reference sequence). The CDR3 runs to 13 residues. With 7 bases removed from V and 6 bases from J, the gap between germline ends came to 10 bases. CDR3 amino acids: CASTGGSNSPLHF. In DNA form, the CDR3 reads TGTGCCAGTACTGGGGGCTCTAATTCACCCCTCCACTTT. The full variable domain, with the rest looked up from reference TRBV19 and TRBJ1-6, is DGGITQSPKYLFRKEGQNVTLSCEQNLNHDAMYWYRQDPGQGLRLIYYSQIVNDFQKGDIAEGYSVSREKKESFPLTVTSAQKNPTAFYLCASTGGSNSPLHFGNGTRLTVT.

This clonotype has just a few counts. The CDR3 nucleotides read TGTGCCAGCAGCTGGGACAGGGGGAGCGGGGAGCTGTTTTTT. Protein product: CASSWDRGSGELFF. The chain uses TRBV7-8 and TRBJ2-2; 11 bases are shared with TRBD1. Trimming at V came to 4 bases and at J to 7 bases, leaving 2 bases not matched to a gene. The CDR3 totals 14 residues. Germline CDR1 and CDR2: SGHVS and FQNEAQ. Combining the CDR3 with reference TRBV7-8 and TRBJ2-2 gives the whole variable domain GAGVSQSPRYKVAKRGQDVALRCDPISGHVSLFWYQQALGQGPEFLTYFQNEAQLDKSGLPSDRFFAERPEGSVSTLKIQRTQQEDSAVYLCASSWDRGSGELFFGEGSRLTVL.

V usage is TRBV12-3 or TRBV12-4 and J usage is TRBJ2-1; 7 nucleotides match TRBD2. J gave up 8 bases and V 6 bases, and 13 bases lay outside the gene matches. The CDR3 is 15 residues long. CDR3 DNA: TGTGCCAGCAGGCAGAGCGGGGATACCGGGGATGAGCAGTTCTTC. It encodes CASRQSGDTGDEQFF.

This clonotype turned up a few times. The rearrangement links TRBV12-3 or TRBV12-4 to TRBJ1-5, with D unclear. The CDR3 is 15 residues long. With 6 bases removed from V and 0 bases from J, the gap between germline ends came to 12 bases. The CDR3 loop reads CASSEGTNSNQPQHF. CDR3 sequence (DNA): TGTGCCAGCAGCGAGGGAACCAATAGCAATCAGCCCCAGCATTTT.

This clonotype was picked up a small number of times. The V and J genes are TRBV15 and TRBJ2-5; D might be TRBD1 or TRBD2, each matching 5 bases. The germline CDR1 and CDR2 sequences are LNHNV and YYDKDF (reference sequence). The CDR3 spans 15 residues. Trimming stripped 6 bases from V and 3 bases from J, with 17 bases between. CDR3 in DNA: TGTGCCACCAGGCCGGGGCAACTTTATGAAGAGACCCAGTACTTC. Translation: CATRPGQLYEETQYF.

The chain links TRBV3-1 to TRBJ2-1; maybe TRBD2 (6 bases). This CDR3 region has 15 residues. The V and J ends lost 0 bases and 6 bases respectively, with 12 bases between them. Germline V gene data show CDR1 as LGHDT and CDR2 as YNNKEL (reference sequence). This chain's CDR3 is CASSQEPGRINEQFF. The CDR3 coding sequence is TGTGCCAGCAGCCAAGAGCCAGGGAGGATCAATGAGCAGTTCTTC.

This chain uses TRBV27 with TRBJ1-1; D not certain. CDR1 and CDR2 (germline): MNHEY, SMNVEV (reference sequence). The CDR3 is 13 amino acids. V lost 6 bases to trimming and J lost 3 bases, with 11 bases between them. CDR3 DNA sequence: TGTGCCAGCAGGTGGGCGAGACACACTGAAGCTTTCTTT. It encodes CASRWARHTEAFF.

This clonotype was recorded a few times. The chain joins TRBV7-2 to TRBJ2-7; the match to TRBD1 covers 8 bases. CDR1 SGHTA and CDR2 FQGNSA come from the germline V gene. V trimming: 5 bases; J trimming: 5 bases; junction bases outside the gene matches: 8. CDR3 size: 14 residues. Here the CDR3 DNA reads TGTGCCAGCAGCGCGGGACAGGTCGTCGACGAGCAGTACTTC. Protein product: CASSAGQVVDEQYF.

V and J are TRBV30 and TRBJ1-5; D gene unclear. Trimming stripped 0 bases from V and 3 bases from J, with 9 bases between. CDR1 is GTSNPN and CDR2 is SVGIG in the germline V gene (reference sequence). CDR3 size: 14 residues. CDR3 sequence reads: CAWSVQQFNQPQHF. For the CDR3, the DNA is TGTGCCTGGAGTGTACAACAGTTCAATCAGCCCCAGCATTTT.

This clonotype occurred once. The CDR3 sequence is CASSFNSNYGYTF. As DNA, the CDR3 is TGTGCCAGCAGTTTCAACTCTAACTATGGCTACACCTTC. J is TRBJ1-2 and V is TRBV28; D uncertain. This CDR3 region has 13 residues. Germline-derived CDR1 and CDR2 are MDHEN and SYDVKM. The V end lost 3 bases, the J end lost 0 bases, and 5 bases lay between the germline ends.